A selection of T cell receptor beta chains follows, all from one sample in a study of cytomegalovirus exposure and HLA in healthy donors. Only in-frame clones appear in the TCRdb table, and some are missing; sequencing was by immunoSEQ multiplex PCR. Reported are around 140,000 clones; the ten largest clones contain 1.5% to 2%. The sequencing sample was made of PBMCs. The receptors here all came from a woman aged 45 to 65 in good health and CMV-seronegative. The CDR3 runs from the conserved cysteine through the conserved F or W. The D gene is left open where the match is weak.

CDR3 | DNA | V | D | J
CASRRDRGLYSNQPQHF | TGTGCCAGTAGGCGGGACAGGGGCCTCTATAGCAATCAGCCCCAGCATTTT | TRBV19 | TRBD1 | TRBJ1-5
CASSARGLAVEQFF | TGTGCCAGCAGCGCCCGGGGACTAGCGGTTGAGCAGTTCTTC | TRBV5-4 | TRBD2 | TRBJ2-1
CASSLSDSPSVHTEAFF | TGTGCCAGTAGTCTCTCCGACAGCCCCTCGGTGCACACTGAAGCTTTCTTT | TRBV19 | - | TRBJ1-1
CAWGILAANEQFF | TGTGCCTGGGGAATCCTAGCGGCCAATGAGCAGTTCTTC | TRBV30 | TRBD2 | TRBJ2-1
CASSQPTGQETQYF | TGTGCCAGCAGCCAACCGACAGGACAAGAGACCCAGTACTTC | TRBV5-4 | - | TRBJ2-5
CASTPTGKNTEAFF | TGTGCCAGCACCCCGACAGGAAAGAACACTGAAGCTTTCTTT | TRBV6-5 | - | TRBJ1-1
CASSIRGESSYNEQFF | TGTGCCAGTAGTATAAGAGGAGAGAGCTCCTACAATGAGCAGTTCTTC | TRBV19 | - | TRBJ2-1
CASSIQGGTGNEQFF | TGTGCCAGCAGCATACAGGGTGGTACGGGCAATGAGCAGTTCTTC | TRBV7-9 | - | TRBJ2-1
CASRTSISTDTQYF | TGTGCCAGCAGAACTAGCATAAGCACAGATACGCAGTATTTT | TRBV7-3 | - | TRBJ2-3
CAYRTDQETQYF | TGTGCCTACCGGACAGACCAAGAGACCCAGTACTTC | TRBV30 | - | TRBJ2-5
CASSLMGAEETQYF | TGTGCCAGCAGCTTAATGGGGGCTGAAGAGACCCAGTACTTC | TRBV7-9 | - | TRBJ2-5
CASSLDIRDKLDTQYF | TGCGCCAGCAGCTTGGACATCCGGGACAAGCTAGATACGCAGTATTTT | TRBV5-1 | - | TRBJ2-3
CASSPSGTGYNEQFF | TGTGCCAGCAGTCCCTCGGGGACTGGCTACAATGAGCAGTTCTTC | TRBV28 | - | TRBJ2-1
CASSYDRGPNQPQHF | TGTGCCAGCAGTTACGACAGGGGACCCAATCAGCCCCAGCATTTT | TRBV6-5 | TRBD1 | TRBJ1-5
CASSQAPVGEETQYF | TGCGCCAGCAGCCAAGCCCCAGTCGGGGAGGAGACCCAGTACTTC | TRBV4-1 | - | TRBJ2-5
CASSPSGGVGTQYF | TGTGCCAGCAGCCCCTCTGGGGGGGTAGGGACCCAGTACTTC | TRBV5-6 | TRBD2 | TRBJ2-5
CATSRKGQNYEQYF | TGTGCCACCAGCAGAAAGGGACAAAATTACGAGCAGTACTTC | TRBV15 | - | TRBJ2-7
CASSPSILGQGRNTIYF | TGCGCCAGCAGTCCAAGCATATTGGGACAGGGGAGAAACACCATATATTTT | TRBV4-3 | TRBD1 | TRBJ1-3
CASSQRLAGDSEQYF | TGTGCCAGCAGCCAACGACTAGCGGGAGATTCCGAGCAGTACTTC | TRBV4-2 | TRBD2 | TRBJ2-7
CASSAQRGVGNNEQFF | TGTGCCAGCAGTGCCCAGCGGGGGGTGGGTAATAATGAGCAGTTCTTC | TRBV6-1 | TRBD2 | TRBJ2-1
CASRADRGADTQYF | TGTGCCAGCAGAGCCGACAGGGGAGCAGATACGCAGTATTTT | TRBV6-4 | TRBD1 | TRBJ2-3
CAITSERGLGETQYF | TGTGCCATCACTTCGGAGAGGGGGCTAGGAGAGACCCAGTACTTC | TRBV10-3 | TRBD1 | TRBJ2-5
CASKRTSGRAQETQYF | TGTGCCAGCAAGAGGACTAGCGGGAGGGCCCAGGAGACCCAGTACTTC | TRBV2 | TRBD2 | TRBJ2-5
CASKDRVGEKLFF | TGTGCCAGCAAGGACAGGGTAGGAGAAAAACTGTTTTTT | TRBV7-8 | TRBD1 | TRBJ1-4
CASSLDRLRALSPGANVLTF | TGCGCCAGCAGCTTGGATAGACTCAGGGCTTTATCTCCTGGGGCCAACGTCCTGACTTTC | TRBV5-1 | - | TRBJ2-6
CASTNWRDLTDGYTF | TGTGCCAGCACCAATTGGCGGGACCTAACCGATGGCTACACCTTC | TRBV5-4 | - | TRBJ1-2
CASRGQRGSPLHF | TGTGCCAGCAGGGGACAGCGAGGATCACCCCTCCACTTT | TRBV6-5 | TRBD1 | TRBJ1-6
CASSPPSYRDSGANVLTF | TGTGCCAGCTCACCACCGTCTTATCGGGACTCTGGGGCCAACGTCCTGACTTTC | TRBV18 | - | TRBJ2-6
CASSLETTGEVFNEQFF | TGTGCCAGCAGCTTAGAAACGACAGGGGAGGTTTTCAATGAGCAGTTCTTC | TRBV7-9 | TRBD1 | TRBJ2-1
CASSSDLGGKTQYF | TGTGCCAGCAGCTCCGACCTAGGAGGGAAGACCCAGTACTTC | TRBV7-3 | - | TRBJ2-5
CATGTHYGYTF | TGTGCCACCGGGACTCACTATGGCTACACCTTC | TRBV19 | - | TRBJ1-2
CSVMKAQTQYF | TGCAGTGTCATGAAAGCACAGACCCAGTACTTC | TRBV20-1 | - | TRBJ2-5
CASSQTGTGNQPQHF | TGCGCCAGCAGCCAGACCGGGACAGGGAATCAGCCCCAGCATTTT | TRBV4-1 | TRBD1 | TRBJ1-5
CASSYPGGTNYGYTF | TGTGCCAGCAGTTACCCCGGGGGGACTAACTATGGCTACACCTTC | TRBV6-6 | - | TRBJ1-2
CASSSTGTPGNTIYF | TGTGCCAGCAGTTCTACAGGGACCCCTGGAAACACCATATATTTT | TRBV28 | - | TRBJ1-3
CAWSGNTGENQPQHF | TGTGCCTGGAGTGGAAACACAGGGGAAAATCAGCCCCAGCATTTT | TRBV30 | TRBD1 | TRBJ1-5
CASSELAGGRTGELFF | TGTGCCAGCAGCGAACTAGCGGGGGGGCGTACCGGGGAGCTGTTTTTT | TRBV9 | TRBD2 | TRBJ2-2
CASSLDRGPYGYTF | TGCGCCAGCAGCCTGGACAGGGGACCTTATGGCTACACCTTC | TRBV4-3 | TRBD1 | TRBJ1-2
CASSSDPSSGRARGSYEQYF | TGCGCCAGCAGTTCGGATCCTTCTAGCGGGAGGGCCCGCGGCTCCTACGAGCAGTACTTC | TRBV5-1 | TRBD2 | TRBJ2-7
CASSHDSGNQPQHF | TGCGCCAGCAGCCACGACAGTGGCAATCAGCCCCAGCATTTT | TRBV4-1 | - | TRBJ1-5
CASNGGAVDTQYF | TGTGCCAGCAACGGGGGGGCAGTAGATACGCAGTATTTT | TRBV9 | TRBD2 | TRBJ2-3